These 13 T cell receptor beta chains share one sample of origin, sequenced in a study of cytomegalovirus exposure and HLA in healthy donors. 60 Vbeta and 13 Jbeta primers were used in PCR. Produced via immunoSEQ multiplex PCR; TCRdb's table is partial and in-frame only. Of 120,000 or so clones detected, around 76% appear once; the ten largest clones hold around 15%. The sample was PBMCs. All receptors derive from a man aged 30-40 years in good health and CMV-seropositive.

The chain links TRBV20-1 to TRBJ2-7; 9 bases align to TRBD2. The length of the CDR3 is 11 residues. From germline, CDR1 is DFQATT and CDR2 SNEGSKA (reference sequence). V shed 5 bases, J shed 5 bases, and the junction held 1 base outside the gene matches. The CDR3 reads CSAQRGDEQYF. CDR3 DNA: TGCAGTGCTCAGCGGGGGGACGAGCAGTACTTC.

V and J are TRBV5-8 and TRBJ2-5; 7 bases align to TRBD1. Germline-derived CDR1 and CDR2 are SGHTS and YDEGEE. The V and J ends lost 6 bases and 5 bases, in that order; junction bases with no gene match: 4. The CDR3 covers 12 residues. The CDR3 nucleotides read TGTGCCAGCATCCTGACAGGGGAGACCCAGTACTTC. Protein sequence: CASILTGETQYF.

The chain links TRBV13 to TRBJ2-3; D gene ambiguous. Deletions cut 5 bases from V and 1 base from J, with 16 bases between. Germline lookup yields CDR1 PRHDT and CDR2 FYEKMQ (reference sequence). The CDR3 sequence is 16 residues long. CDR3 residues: CASSPRPDRGTDTQYF. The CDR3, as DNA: TGTGCCAGCAGCCCGAGGCCAGATCGTGGCACAGATACGCAGTATTTT. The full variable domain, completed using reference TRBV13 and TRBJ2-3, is AAGVIQSPRHLIKEKRETATLKCYPIPRHDTVYWYQQGPGQDPQFLISFYEKMQSDKGSIPDRFSAQQFSDYHSELNMSSLELGDSALYFCASSPRPDRGTDTQYFGPGTRLTVL.

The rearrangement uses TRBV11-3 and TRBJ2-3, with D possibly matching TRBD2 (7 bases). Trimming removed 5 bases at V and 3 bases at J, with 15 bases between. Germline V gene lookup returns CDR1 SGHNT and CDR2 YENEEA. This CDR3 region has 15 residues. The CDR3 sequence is CASSDQGGGTDTQYF. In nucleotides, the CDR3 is TGTGCCAGCAGCGACCAGGGAGGGGGGACAGATACGCAGTATTTT.

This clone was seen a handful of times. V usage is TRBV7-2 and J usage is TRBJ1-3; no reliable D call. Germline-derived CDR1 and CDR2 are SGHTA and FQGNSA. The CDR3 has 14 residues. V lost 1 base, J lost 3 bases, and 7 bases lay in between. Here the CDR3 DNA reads TGTGCCAGCAGCTTAGTACACAATGGAAACACCATATATTTT. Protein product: CASSLVHNGNTIYF. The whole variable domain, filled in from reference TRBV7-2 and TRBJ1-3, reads GAGVSQSPSNKVTEKGKDVELRCDPISGHTALYWYRQSLGQGLEFLIYFQGNSAPDKSGLPSDRFSAERTGGSVSTLTIQRTQQEDSAVYLCASSLVHNGNTIYFGEGSWLTVV.

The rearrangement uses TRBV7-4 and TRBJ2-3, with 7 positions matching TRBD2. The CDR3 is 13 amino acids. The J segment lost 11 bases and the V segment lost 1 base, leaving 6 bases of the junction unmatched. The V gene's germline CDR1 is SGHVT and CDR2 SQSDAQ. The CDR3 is CASSLDYGEGQYF. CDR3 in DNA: TGTGCCAGCAGCTTAGACTACGGGGAGGGGCAGTATTTT.

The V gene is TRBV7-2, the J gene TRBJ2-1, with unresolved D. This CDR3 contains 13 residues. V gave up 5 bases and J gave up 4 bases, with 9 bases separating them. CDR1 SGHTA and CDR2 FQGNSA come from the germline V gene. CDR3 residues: CASSPTVYNEQFF. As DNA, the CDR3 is TGTGCCAGCAGCCCAACTGTATACAATGAGCAGTTCTTC.

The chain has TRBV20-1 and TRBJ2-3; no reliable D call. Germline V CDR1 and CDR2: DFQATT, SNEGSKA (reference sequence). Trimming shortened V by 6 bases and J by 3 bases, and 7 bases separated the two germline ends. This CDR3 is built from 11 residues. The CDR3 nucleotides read TGCAGTGCATTAGTTACAGATACGCAGTATTTT. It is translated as CSALVTDTQYF.

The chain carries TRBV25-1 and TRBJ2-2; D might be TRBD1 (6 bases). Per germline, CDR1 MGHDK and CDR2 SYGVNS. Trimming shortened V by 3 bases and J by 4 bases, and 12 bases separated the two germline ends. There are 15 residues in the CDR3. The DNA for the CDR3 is TGTGCCAGCAGTGATGGGGGCCGGAGCACCGGGGAGCTGTTTTTT. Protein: CASSDGGRSTGELFF.

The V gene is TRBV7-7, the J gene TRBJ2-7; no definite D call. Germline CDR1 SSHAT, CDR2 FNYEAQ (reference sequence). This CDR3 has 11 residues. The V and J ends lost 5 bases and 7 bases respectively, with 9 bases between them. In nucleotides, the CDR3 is TGTGCCAGCAGCAGCTTGTTGGAGCAGTACTTC. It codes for CASSSLLEQYF.

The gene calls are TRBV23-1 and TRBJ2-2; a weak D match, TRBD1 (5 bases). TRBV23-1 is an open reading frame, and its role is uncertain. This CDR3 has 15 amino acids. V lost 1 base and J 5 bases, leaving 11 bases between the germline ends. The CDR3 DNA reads TGCGCCAGCAGTCAATGCCCAGGGCGGACCGGGGAGCTGTTTTTT. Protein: CASSQCPGRTGELFF.

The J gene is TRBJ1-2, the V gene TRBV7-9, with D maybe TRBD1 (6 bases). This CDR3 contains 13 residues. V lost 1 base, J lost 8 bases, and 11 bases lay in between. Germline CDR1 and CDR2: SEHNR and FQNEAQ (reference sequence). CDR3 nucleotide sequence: TGTGCCAGCAGCTTAGGGGACGACAGGGGCTACACCTTC. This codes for CASSLGDDRGYTF.

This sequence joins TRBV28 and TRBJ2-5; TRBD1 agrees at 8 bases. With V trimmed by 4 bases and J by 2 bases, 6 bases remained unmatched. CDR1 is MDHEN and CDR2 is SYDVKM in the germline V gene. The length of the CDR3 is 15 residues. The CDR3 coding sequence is TGTGCCAGCAGTTCCCAGGGGGCATATCAAGAGACCCAGTACTTC. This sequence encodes CASSSQGAYQETQYF.